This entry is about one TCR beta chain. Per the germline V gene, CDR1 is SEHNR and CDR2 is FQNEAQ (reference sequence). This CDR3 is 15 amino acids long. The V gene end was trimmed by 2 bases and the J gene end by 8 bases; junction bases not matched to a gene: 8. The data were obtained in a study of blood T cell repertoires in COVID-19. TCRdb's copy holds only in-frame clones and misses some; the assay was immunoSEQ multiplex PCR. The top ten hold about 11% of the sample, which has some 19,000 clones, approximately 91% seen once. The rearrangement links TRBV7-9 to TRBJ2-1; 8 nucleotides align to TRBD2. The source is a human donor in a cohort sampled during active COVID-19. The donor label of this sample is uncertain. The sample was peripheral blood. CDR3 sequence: CASSLISSGSYEQFF. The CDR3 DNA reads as TGTGCCAGCAGCTTAATCTCCAGCGGGAGCTATGAGCAGTTCTTC.